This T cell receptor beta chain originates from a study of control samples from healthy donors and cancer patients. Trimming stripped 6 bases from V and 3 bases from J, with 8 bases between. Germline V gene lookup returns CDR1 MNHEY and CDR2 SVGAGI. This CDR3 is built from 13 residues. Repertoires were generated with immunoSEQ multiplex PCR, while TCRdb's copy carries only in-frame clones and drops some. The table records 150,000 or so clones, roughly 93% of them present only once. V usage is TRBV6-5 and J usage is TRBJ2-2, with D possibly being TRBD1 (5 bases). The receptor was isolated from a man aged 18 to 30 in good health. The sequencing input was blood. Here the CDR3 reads CASRQVYTGELFF. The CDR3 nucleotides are TGTGCCAGCAGACAGGTTTACACCGGGGAGCTGTTTTTT.